This is a list of T cell receptor beta chains from one sample in a study of blood T cells in healthy people across ages. One entry per CDR3 protein, called by TCRdb with MiXCR from the 5' RACE reads. The sample records some 790,000 distinct CDR3 sequences, under 30% being singletons. Specimen: blood. Every receptor here comes from a woman over 75 in good health. Both conserved end residues are part of each CDR3. D genes are given only for firm matches. Size is omitted from some rows. Given values are once, few, many or a class for expanded clones.

J gene | D gene | clone size | V gene | CDR3 DNA | CDR3 protein
TRBJ2-7 | - | few | TRBV7-2 | TGTGCCAGCAGCTTACACGGGGTGACGGATGAGCAGTACTTC | CASSLHGVTDEQYF
TRBJ2-1 | TRBD1 | many | TRBV6-1 | TGTGCCAGCAGGCAGGGACAGGATTACAATGAGCAGTTCTTC | CASRQGQDYNEQFF
TRBJ2-1 | - | many | TRBV3-1 | TGTGCCAGCAGCCAAGGCTTCAGGCAGACAATCTCCTACAATGAGCAGTTCTTC | CASSQGFRQTISYNEQFF
TRBJ1-2 | - | few | TRBV21-1 | TGTGCCACCTTATCTCGAGGGCTCTATGGCTACACCTTC | CATLSRGLYGYTF
TRBJ1-5 | TRBD1 | many | TRBV27 | TGTGCCAGCAGTCCCGGTGAGCGACCGGGACAGGTCAATCAGCCCCAGCATTTT | CASSPGERPGQVNQPQHF
TRBJ2-3 | - | - | TRBV20-1 | TGCAGTGCTCTTAAGGGGGATACGCAGTATTTT | CSALKGDTQYF
TRBJ1-6 | TRBD1 | few | TRBV20-1 | TGCAGTGCTGGGACAGGGGCAAGCTCCTATAATTCACCCCTCCACTTT | CSAGTGASSYNSPLHF
TRBJ1-4 | - | many | TRBV28 | TGTGCCAGCAGTTTAGGACAAACTAATGAAAAACTGTTTTTT | CASSLGQTNEKLFF
TRBJ1-5 | TRBD1 | - | TRBV18 | TGTGCCAGCTCACCAGAGGGACAGACTAACAATCAGCCCCAGCATTTT | CASSPEGQTNNQPQHF
TRBJ2-3 | - | few | TRBV12-3/TRBV12-4 | TGTGCCAGCAGTTTAGCGGGAGTCAACGCAGATACGCAGTATTTT | CASSLAGVNADTQYF
TRBJ2-4 | - | many | TRBV28 | TGTGCCAGTCGAAGTACAGGGTCTTCCCTGAGGCAGTACTTC | CASRSTGSSLRQYF
TRBJ1-1 | - | - | TRBV2 | TGTGCCAGCAGTGATCGGGGAATAGGAATCGCTGAAGCTTTCTTT | CASSDRGIGIAEAFF
TRBJ1-2 | TRBD1 | few | TRBV24-1 | TGTGCCACCAGTAAAACCGACAGGGGCTTTGGCTACACCTTC | CATSKTDRGFGYTF
TRBJ2-7 | - | once | TRBV7-2 | TGTGCCAGCAGTTACGGGGCAGGGGTCGAGCAGTACTTC | CASSYGAGVEQYF
TRBJ2-3 | - | - | TRBV12-3/TRBV12-4 | TGTGCCAGCAGTTTAGAGTTTAGAGTGATAGCAGATACGCAGTATTTT | CASSLEFRVIADTQYF
TRBJ2-1 | TRBD2 | many | TRBV20-1 | TGCAGTGCTACACCGCCTAGCGGGGGGAGGAATGAGCAGTTCTTC | CSATPPSGGRNEQFF
TRBJ2-1 | - | few | TRBV3-1 | TGTGCCAGCAGCCGATTGCGGGCGGGGATAACCTACAATGAGCAGTTCTTC | CASSRLRAGITYNEQFF
TRBJ2-1 | TRBD1 | many | TRBV24-1 | TGTGCCACCAGTGATACGGACAGGTACAATGAGCAGTTCTTC | CATSDTDRYNEQFF
TRBJ1-4 | TRBD1 | few | TRBV7-9 | TGTGCCATCACAGGGGCCACTAATGAAAAACTGTTTTTT | CAITGATNEKLFF
TRBJ1-3 | - | - | TRBV4-1 | TGCGCCAGCAGCCTGGACTCTTACCAAGGAAACACCATATATTTT | CASSLDSYQGNTIYF
TRBJ2-3 | TRBD2 | - | TRBV20-1 | TGCAGTGCTAGAGCTATGACTAGCGGGGGCAGGGCAGATACGCAGTATTTT | CSARAMTSGGRADTQYF
TRBJ1-2 | - | - | TRBV6-2/TRBV6-3 | TGTGCCAGCAGTCAAAATATGGGCGGCTACACCTTC | CASSQNMGGYTF
TRBJ2-1 | TRBD2 | many | TRBV9 | TGTGCCAGCAGCGTAGGTCCTAGCGGGTACAATGAGCAGTTCTTC | CASSVGPSGYNEQFF
TRBJ1-5 | - | many | TRBV28 | TGTGCCAGCAGTTTAATCTTCGGGGGAAATCAGCCCCAGCATTTT | CASSLIFGGNQPQHF